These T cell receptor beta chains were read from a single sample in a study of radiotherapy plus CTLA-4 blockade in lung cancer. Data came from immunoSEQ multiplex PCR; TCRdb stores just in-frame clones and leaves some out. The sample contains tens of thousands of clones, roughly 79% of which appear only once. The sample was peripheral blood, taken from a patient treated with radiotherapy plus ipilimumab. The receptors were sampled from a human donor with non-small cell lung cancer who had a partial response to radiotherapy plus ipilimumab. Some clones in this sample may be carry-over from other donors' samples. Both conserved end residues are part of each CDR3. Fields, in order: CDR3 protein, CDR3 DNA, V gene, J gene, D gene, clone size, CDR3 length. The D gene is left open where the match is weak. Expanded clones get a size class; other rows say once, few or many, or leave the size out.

CAISDRGPYEQYF	TGTGCCATCAGTGATCGGGGTCCCTACGAGCAGTACTTC	TRBV10-3	TRBJ2-7	.	.	13
CASSPGLAGYTDTQYF	TGTGCCAGCTCACCGGGACTAGCGGGTTACACAGATACGCAGTATTTT	TRBV18	TRBJ2-3	TRBD2	.	16
CASSDIAGGPPGELFF	TGTGCCAGTAGTGATATAGCGGGGGGGCCCCCCGGGGAGCTGTTTTTT	TRBV19	TRBJ2-2	TRBD2	few	16
CASSAGDSKTDTQYF	TGTGCCAGCAGCGCCGGGGACTCGAAAACAGATACGCAGTATTTT	TRBV12-1	TRBJ2-3	.	few	15
CASSPQDTYEQYF	TGTGCCAGCTCACCACAAGACACCTACGAGCAGTACTTC	TRBV18	TRBJ2-7	.	.	13
CASSEQGPANEKLFF	TGTGCCAGCAGCGAACAGGGTCCAGCTAATGAAAAACTGTTTTTT	TRBV2	TRBJ1-4	.	few	15
CASSEGSSVYEQYF	TGTGCCAGCAGTGAGGGGAGTTCAGTCTACGAGCAGTACTTC	TRBV6-1	TRBJ2-7	.	.	14
CASSLGQGIYEQYF	TGCGCCAGCAGCTTAGGACAGGGTATATACGAGCAGTACTTC	TRBV5-1	TRBJ2-7	TRBD1	.	14
CASNRDSNYEQYF	TGTGCCAGCAACCGGGACAGTAACTACGAGCAGTACTTC	TRBV2	TRBJ2-7	TRBD1	.	13
CASSQGGVRSYEQYF	TGTGCCAGCAGCCAAGGGGGCGTGAGGAGCTACGAGCAGTACTTC	TRBV7-8	TRBJ2-7	TRBD1	.	15
CASSQVAGGRTDTQYF	TGCGCCAGCAGCCAAGTTGCGGGGGGGCGCACAGATACGCAGTATTTT	TRBV4-3	TRBJ2-3	TRBD2	.	16
CASSLDLQGSIDEQYF	TGTGCCAGCAGCTTAGATCTCCAGGGGAGTATCGACGAGCAGTACTTC	TRBV11-2	TRBJ2-7	.	.	16
CASSSDRTSYNEQFF	TGTGCCAGCAGTTCGGACAGGACCTCCTACAATGAGCAGTTCTTC	TRBV6-6	TRBJ2-1	TRBD1	.	15
CASSMIAGGTGELFF	TGTGCCAGTAGTATGATAGCGGGGGGGACCGGGGAGCTGTTTTTT	TRBV19	TRBJ2-2	TRBD2	.	15
CASRDLLLGHNEQFF	TGTGCCAGTCGAGACCTGCTACTAGGGCACAATGAGCAGTTCTTC	TRBV6-1	TRBJ2-1	.	.	15
CASARDRDDEQYF	TGTGCCAGCGCCCGGGACAGGGACGACGAGCAGTACTTC	TRBV6-4	TRBJ2-7	TRBD1	.	13
CAWRTSGRTGELFF	TGTGCCTGGAGGACTAGCGGGAGAACCGGGGAGCTGTTTTTT	TRBV30	TRBJ2-2	TRBD2	.	14
CASSLGPPGGGYEQYF	TGTGCCAGCAGCTTAGGCCCCCCGGGGGGCGGGTACGAGCAGTACTTC	TRBV11-3	TRBJ2-7	.	.	16
CASSLGPDRLNYEQYF	TGCGCCAGCAGCTTGGGTCCCGACAGGTTGAACTACGAGCAGTACTTC	TRBV5-1	TRBJ2-7	.	once	16
CASTPGSQNPYGYTF	TGTGCCAGCACCCCAGGATCTCAGAACCCTTATGGCTACACCTTC	TRBV28	TRBJ1-2	.	once	15
CASRPDPGRNGSPLHF	TGCGCCAGCAGGCCCGACCCAGGGAGGAACGGATCACCCCTCCACTTT	TRBV5-1	TRBJ1-6	.	few	16
CASSYDGTGSQPQHF	TGTGCCAGCAGTTACGACGGGACAGGGAGCCAGCCCCAGCATTTT	TRBV6-5	TRBJ1-5	TRBD1	.	15
CASSPGGTRWANEQFF	TGTGCCAGCAGCCCCGGGGGGACAAGGTGGGCCAATGAGCAGTTCTTC	TRBV7-9	TRBJ2-1	.	.	16
CASSLARAGGRTEAFF	TGTGCCAGCAGCTTAGCCCGCGCAGGGGGCAGGACTGAAGCTTTCTTT	TRBV11-2	TRBJ1-1	TRBD1	once	16
CASSPGQGISYEQYF	TGTGCCAGCAGCCCGGGACAGGGGATTTCCTACGAGCAGTACTTC	TRBV7-9	TRBJ2-7	TRBD1	.	15